One sample yielded the 20 T cell receptor beta chains listed below, sequenced in a study of regulatory T cells in long-lasting Graves disease. Documented time point: persistent/refractory GD, antithyroid drugs over 5 years with positive TRAb. The TCR library was prepared using RNA isolated from PBMCs. Construction of TCR beta libraries relied on iRepertoire HTBI primers and on Arm-PCR targeting CDR3 regions. TCRdb passed the multiplex PCR reads through MiXCR, listing each CDR3 protein once. This table has about 400,000 distinct CDR3 sequences, less than 25% appearing once. Source: peripheral blood mononuclear cells (PBMCs), taken when the disease was refractory, from a patient treated with antithyroid drugs. These receptors came from a female donor with Graves disease.

This clonotype was observed a few times. V is TRBV27 and J is TRBJ2-7, with 8 bases lining up with TRBD1. Germline CDR1 reads MNHEY; CDR2 reads SMNVEV (reference sequence). J was trimmed by 3 bases and V by 4 bases; bases with no gene match: 8. The CDR3 spans 15 residues. The CDR3 bases are TGTGCCAGCAGTTATCTCCGGGACAGGAACTACGAGCAGTACTTC. This codes for CASSYLRDRNYEQYF.

The chain employs TRBV5-1 and TRBJ2-3; unclear D gene. With 5 bases removed from V and 3 bases from J, the gap between germline ends came to 13 bases. Germline CDR1 SGHRS, CDR2 YFSETQ. This CDR3 region has 14 residues. CDR3 in DNA: TGCGCCAGCAGATTGCGACCAGGAACAGATACGCAGTATTTT. Translation: CASRLRPGTDTQYF. Combining the CDR3 with reference TRBV5-1 and TRBJ2-3 gives the whole variable domain KAGVTQTPRYLIKTRGQQVTLSCSPISGHRSVSWYQQTPGQGLQFLFEYFSETQRNKGNFPGRFSGRQFSNSRSEMNVSTLELGDSALYLCASRLRPGTDTQYFGPGTRLTVL.

This rearrangement joins TRBV19 to TRBJ1-1, with 7 bases aligning to TRBD1. The CDR3 covers 12 residues. V lost 9 bases and J lost 5; bases outside the gene matches: 6. Germline V gene data show CDR1 as LNHDA and CDR2 as SQIVND (reference sequence). The CDR3 reads CASWDRKTEAFF. As DNA, the CDR3 is TGTGCCAGCTGGGACAGAAAGACTGAAGCTTTCTTT. Filled out from reference TRBV19 and TRBJ1-1, the complete variable domain reads DGGITQSPKYLFRKEGQNVTLSCEQNLNHDAMYWYRQDPGQGLRLIYYSQIVNDFQKGDIAEGYSVSREKKESFPLTVTSAQKNPTAFYLCASWDRKTEAFFGQGTRLTVV.

This clonotype was detected ten times or more. This rearrangement joins TRBV20-1 to TRBJ2-7, with D perhaps TRBD1 or TRBD2 (6 bases each). Trimming shortened V by 8 bases and J by 0 bases, and 20 bases separated the two germline ends. CDR3 size: 15 residues. From germline, CDR1 is DFQATT and CDR2 SNEGSKA (reference sequence). The CDR3 region has the DNA TGCAGTACCCGTTGGGGGGCCATTGGCTCCTACGAGCAGTACTTC. Translating gives CSTRWGAIGSYEQYF.

The chain recombines TRBV20-1 with TRBJ1-1; TRBD1 matches 9 bases. This CDR3 has 17 amino acids. V shed 3 bases, J shed 2 bases, and the junction held 13 bases outside the gene matches. The germline V gene has CDR1 DFQATT and CDR2 SNEGSKA (reference sequence). The CDR3 region is CSASTRDRATINTEAFF. The CDR3 DNA sequence: TGCAGTGCTAGCACCCGGGACAGGGCTACGATTAACACTGAAGCTTTCTTT.

This clonotype has more than one count but fewer than ten. The chain recombines TRBV27 with TRBJ2-7; either TRBD1 or TRBD2 may supply D (6 bases each). The CDR3 consists of 15 residues. CDR1 is MNHEY, CDR2 SMNVEV, per germline (reference sequence). V was pared by 3 bases and J by 0 bases, with 12 bases between. The CDR3 nucleotides read TGTGCCAGCAGTTTGGGGGCGGGACCCTCCTACGAGCAGTACTTC. Encoded protein: CASSLGAGPSYEQYF.

This chain connects TRBV7-2 to TRBJ2-2; TRBD2 matches at 11 bases. The V segment lost 2 bases and the J segment 6 bases; nucleotides outside the gene matches: 8. The CDR3 runs to 17 residues. Germline-derived CDR1 and CDR2 are SGHTA and FQGNSA. CDR3 sequence reads: CASSLRTSGSRSGELFF. The CDR3 coding sequence is TGTGCCAGCAGCTTAAGAACTAGCGGGAGCCGGTCCGGGGAGCTGTTTTTT.

This CDR3 is CASSTYLGRRNNSPLHF. The CDR3 nucleotides are TGTGCCAGCAGTACCTACTTAGGACGGAGAAATAATTCACCCCTCCACTTT. The J gene is TRBJ1-6, the V gene TRBV27; D is ambiguous. This CDR3 comprises 17 residues. Trimming cost V 5 bases and J 5 bases, with 19 bases left between them. The germline gives CDR1 MNHEY, CDR2 SMNVEV (reference sequence).

This clonotype was recorded once. A junction boundary mismatches the germline segment, possibly from a read error. The rearrangement uses TRBV29-1 and TRBJ2-5, with a possible D match to TRBD1 (7 bases). The length of the CDR3 is 13 residues. Germline CDR1 reads SQVTM; CDR2 reads ANQGSEA. In DNA form, the CDR3 reads TGCGGCGTTGTGGAGGGGGCCTACGGGACCCAGTACTTC. The encoded protein is CGVVEGAYGTQYF.

Comments on this clonotype: This clone may be a read error of a much larger clone one base away. The chain links TRBV12-3 or TRBV12-4 to TRBJ1-1; 8 nucleotides match TRBD1. CDR3 length: 15 residues. The DNA of the CDR3 is TGTGCCAGCAGGCCTGACAGGGGACGGGACACTGAAGCTTCCTTT. It is translated as CASRPDRGRDTEASF.

The chain combines TRBV4-3 with TRBJ1-2; D uncertain. V gave up 0 bases and J gave up 4 bases, with 12 bases separating them. The CDR3 sequence is 15 residues long. Per the germline V gene, CDR1 is LGHNA and CDR2 is YSLEER. The CDR3 coding sequence is TGCGCCAGCAGCCAAGATTTACCCTTACGCTATGGCTACACCTTC. Amino acid sequence: CASSQDLPLRYGYTF.

This chain links TRBV3-1 with TRBJ2-7; TRBD1 matches at 7 bases. Trimming removed 2 bases from V and 2 bases from J; junction bases left unmatched: 21. The CDR3 is 20 amino acids. CDR1 is LGHDT and CDR2 is YNNKEL in the germline V gene (reference sequence). CDR3 protein: CASSQPALTGKAKPPYEQYF. CDR3 DNA sequence: TGTGCCAGCAGCCAACCCGCACTGACAGGGAAAGCAAAGCCACCCTACGAGCAGTACTTC.

V and J are TRBV5-1 and TRBJ2-5; maybe TRBD1 (6 bases). CDR3 length equals 15 residues. Looked up from germline, CDR1 is SGHRS and CDR2 is YFSETQ. The V gene lost 4 bases and the J gene lost 5 bases, with 18 bases spanning the gap. The CDR3 is CASSNPGVSAETQYF. The CDR3 DNA reads TGCGCCAGCAGCAATCCAGGGGTTTCGGCCGAGACCCAGTACTTC.

This clonotype was picked up a small number of times. This chain uses TRBV30 with TRBJ2-2; no definite D call. The V gene's germline CDR1 is GTSNPN and CDR2 SVGIG (reference sequence). The length of the CDR3 is 10 residues. Trimming stripped 3 bases from V and 6 bases from J, with 2 bases between. The CDR3 nucleotides read TGTGCCTGGAGCGCCGGGGAGCTGTTTTTT. Its translation: CAWSAGELFF.

With regard to this clonotype: With a much larger clone just one base away, this may be a read error. This sequence joins TRBV12-3 or TRBV12-4 and TRBJ1-2; D may be TRBD1 (5 bases). The V and J ends lost 0 bases and 10 bases respectively, with 15 bases between them. The CDR3 runs 14 residues. CDR3 coding DNA: TGTGCCAGCAGTTTAGCCGACAGCTTTCTCGACTACACCTTC. It specifies CASSLADSFLDYTF.

This clonotype was detected many times. The rearrangement uses TRBV6-5 and TRBJ2-2; D is perhaps TRBD2 (6 bases). Per germline, CDR1 MNHEY and CDR2 SVGAGI. Deletions cut 2 bases from V and 6 bases from J, with 10 bases between. The CDR3 runs 14 residues. The CDR3 region is CASSYGGSPGELFF. The CDR3 DNA follows: TGTGCCAGCAGTTACGGAGGGTCCCCCGGGGAGCTGTTTTTT.

The chain joins TRBV4-1 to TRBJ1-4; D gene unclear. The CDR3 is 16 amino acids. CDR1 MGHRA and CDR2 YSYEKL come from the germline V gene. Between the trimmed V and J ends, which lost 1 base and 5 bases, there was a span of 14 bases. The CDR3 region is CASSQGIGLQNEKLFF. The DNA for the CDR3 is TGCGCCAGCAGCCAAGGGATTGGGCTCCAGAATGAAAAACTGTTTTTT.

This clonotype was seen many times. The rearrangement links TRBV6-5 to TRBJ2-7; 9 bases fit TRBD2. J was trimmed by 0 bases and V by 3 bases; bases with no gene match: 12. This CDR3 is built from 18 residues. Germline lookup yields CDR1 MNHEY and CDR2 SVGAGI. CDR3 bases: TGTGCCAGCAGTTATTGGGCTAGCGGGACGTGGGACTCCTACGAGCAGTACTTC. Translation: CASSYWASGTWDSYEQYF.

This clonotype occurred many times. V and J are TRBV28 and TRBJ2-5; 10 nucleotides match TRBD2. CDR1 MDHEN and CDR2 SYDVKM come from the germline V gene. Trimming removed 3 bases from V and 5 bases from J; junction bases left unmatched: 15. This CDR3 comprises 18 residues. The CDR3 sequence is CASSLKLAGVREEETQYF. In DNA form, the CDR3 reads TGTGCCAGCAGTTTGAAGCTAGCGGGAGTTAGGGAGGAGGAGACCCAGTACTTC.

This clonotype was seen a handful of times. The rearrangement links TRBV5-1 to TRBJ1-5, with D perhaps matching TRBD1 (6 bases). Germline V lookup: CDR1 SGHRS, CDR2 YFSETQ. CDR3 size: 14 residues. The germline V and J ends were trimmed by 1 base and 5 bases, with 10 bases remaining between them. The CDR3 sequence is CASSLLSGDQPQHF. The DNA for the CDR3 is TGCGCCAGCAGCTTGCTGTCAGGGGATCAGCCCCAGCATTTT.